This passage covers 9 T cell receptor beta chains from one sample sequenced in a study of T cell repertoires in cytomegalovirus infection. TCRdb re-analysed the reads in MiXCR, keeping a single row per CDR3 protein. The data show 400,000 to 600,000 distinct CDR3 sequences, with approximately 46% seen just once and roughly two fifths held by the top ten. No antigens are known for them. The sample was cultured PBMCs, taken from culture after CMV antigen stimulation. These receptors all stem from a human donor in good health (CMV status not recorded). Some clones in this sample may be carry-over from other donors' samples.

This clonotype occurred many times. This rearrangement joins TRBV12-3 or TRBV12-4 to TRBJ1-5; weak D call: TRBD1 (6 bases). Trimming took off 4 bases at V and 6 bases at J, with 16 bases between the two ends. The CDR3 contains 15 residues. CDR3 nucleotides: TGTGCCAGCAGTTCATTCGGGACACGCGGTCAGCCCCAGCATTTT. Translation: CASSSFGTRGQPQHF.

V gene TRBV3-1 combines with J gene TRBJ2-5; D gene ambiguous. This CDR3 contains 16 residues. V lost 1 base and J 2 bases, leaving 14 bases between the germline ends. The germline CDR1 and CDR2 sequences are LGHDT and YNNKEL (reference sequence). Written as DNA, the CDR3 is TGTGCCAGCAGCCAAGGTTCCCCGGCCATGCAAGAGACCCAGTACTTC. Protein: CASSQGSPAMQETQYF.

In its sample, this clonotype was seen a few times. The rearrangement links TRBV2 to TRBJ2-6; 8 bases agree with TRBD1. In germline, CDR1 is SNHLY, CDR2 FYNNEI. This CDR3 comprises 16 residues. Trimming took 7 bases from V and 0 from J; bases not matched to a gene: 5. The chain's CDR3 is CASTKDRDSGANVLTF. CDR3 in DNA: TGTGCCAGCACCAAGGACAGGGACTCTGGGGCCAACGTCCTGACTTTC. The entire variable domain, with the rest obtained from reference TRBV2 and TRBJ2-6, is as follows: EPEVTQTPSHQVTQMGQEVILRCVPISNHLYFYWYRQILGQKVEFLVSFYNNEISEKSEIFDDQFSVERPDGSNFTLKIRSTKLEDSAMYFCASTKDRDSGANVLTFGAGSRLTVL.

CDR3 in amino acids: CASSLPAGSSEKLFF. The DNA of the CDR3 is TGCGCCAGCAGCCTTCCGGCGGGGAGTTCTGAAAAACTGTTTTTT. The chain joins TRBV4-1 to TRBJ1-4; D remains unclear. The CDR3 length is 15 residues. V was shortened by 4 bases and J by 7 bases, with 16 bases between the two germline ends. Looked up from germline, CDR1 is MGHRA and CDR2 is YSYEKL.

In its sample, this clonotype was seen a few times. This chain uses TRBV6-2 or TRBV6-3 with TRBJ2-5, with D hard to call. V dropped 7 bases and J dropped 2 bases, with 11 bases sitting between them. The CDR3 contains 13 residues. Germline lookup yields CDR1 MNHEY and CDR2 SVGEGT. The CDR3 DNA reads as TGTGCCAGCATTTCCCGGGTACAAGAGACCCAGTACTTC. Translated: CASISRVQETQYF.

The rearrangement links TRBV10-3 to TRBJ2-2, with D unresolved. V gave up 0 bases and J gave up 2 bases, with 13 bases separating them. This CDR3 has 17 residues. From germline, CDR1 is ENHRY and CDR2 SYGVKD. The CDR3 loop is CAISESARQINTGELFF. The CDR3 coding sequence is TGTGCCATCAGTGAGTCCGCCCGGCAGATAAACACCGGGGAGCTGTTTTTT.

The table lists this clonotype with a count of one. The rearrangement joins TRBV7-4 to TRBJ1-6, with unresolved D. Per germline, CDR1 SGHVT and CDR2 SQSDAQ. CDR3 size: 14 residues. V shed 3 bases and J shed 9 bases, with 12 bases lying between them. The CDR3 nucleotides read TGTGCCAGCAGCTTGAACCCTGGGGTTTCACCCCTCCACTTT. This translates into CASSLNPGVSPLHF. Full variable domain (remainder filled in from reference TRBV7-4 and TRBJ1-6): GAGVSQSPRYKVAKRGRDVALRCDSISGHVTLYWYRQTLGQGSEVLTYSQSDAQRDKSGRPSGRFSAERPERSVSTLKIQRTEQGDSAVYLCASSLNPGVSPLHFGNGTRLTVT.

This clonotype appeared many times. This chain connects TRBV5-1 to TRBJ1-4; D remains ambiguous. Germline V gene data show CDR1 as SGHRS and CDR2 as YFSETQ. Trimming removed 5 bases at V and 8 bases at J, with 19 bases between. This CDR3 is 15 amino acids long. The CDR3 region has the DNA TGCGCCAGCAGGGGCCGGGCACCCTCTGGGGAAAAACTGTTTTTT. It is translated as CASRGRAPSGEKLFF.

This clonotype turned up a few times. V is TRBV7-9 and J is TRBJ2-1, with TRBD2 matching over 8 bases. The length of the CDR3 is 15 residues. With 7 bases clipped from V and 2 bases from J, the junction kept 7 bases outside the gene matches. Germline V gene lookup returns CDR1 SEHNR and CDR2 FQNEAQ (reference sequence). The CDR3 DNA reads as TGTGCCAGCATCCTATCCGGGGGGGCCTACAATGAGCAGTTCTTC. Translation gives CASILSGGAYNEQFF.